The source of this T cell receptor beta chain is a study of tumor and adjacent non-tumor tissue in lung cancer. Study overall: Patients comprised about a dozen adenocarcinoma, a couple of squamous cell carcinoma and 1 small cell lung cancer. Stage I to III disease affected about ten men and about 5 women aged roughly 30 to 76. The study, taken as a whole, reports: TCR diversity was significantly greater in tumor than normal lung tissue.

Notes on this clonotype: Its antigen is as yet unknown. At one end, the junction sequence differs from germline, possibly due to a read error.

The library came from three nested PCR rounds adapted from ARM-PCR protocols. A single record per CDR3 protein comes from TCRdb applying MiXCR to the multiplex PCR reads. The table records 70,000 to 90,000 distinct CDR3 sequences, around 77% of them present only once. No cell sorting was done before RNA was extracted from the tissue. The TCR originated in a woman in her fifties or sixties with non-small cell lung cancer. Source material: lung tumor tissue.

The DNA for the CDR3 is TGCAGTGCCCAGGGACAGGGAAACACTGAAGCTCTCTTT. Amino acid sequence: CSAQGQGNTEALF. V and J are TRBV29-1 and TRBJ1-1; 9 positions agree with TRBD1. CDR3 size: 13 residues. The germline V gene encodes CDR1 SQVTM and CDR2 ANQGSEA.